The 12 T cell receptor beta chains presented below share a single source sample, sequenced in a study of monozygotic twins with inflammatory bowel disease. TCRdb re-called the 5' RACE reads, yielding one record per CDR3 amino acid sequence without DNA. The repertoire table contains approximately 400,000 distinct CDR3 sequences. The sequencing input was blood. The receptors derive from a human donor with ulcerative colitis or Crohn's disease, or a healthy co-twin of an affected twin (not recorded which).

CDR3 residues: CASSRGQGKNIQYF. The chain combines TRBV11-2 with TRBJ2-4; the TRBD1 assignment by TCRdb is unverifiable without DNA. CDR3 length: 14 residues. The germline V gene encodes CDR1 SGHAT and CDR2 FQNNGV.

The V call is TRBV29-1, the J call TRBJ1-1; TCRdb gives TRBD1 as the D gene, but with no DNA this cannot be confirmed. The CDR3 extends over 13 amino acids. Germline V gene sequence: CDR1 SQVTM, CDR2 ANQGSEA. The CDR3 region is CSVEQGPNTEAFF.

The chain combines TRBV7-2 with TRBJ2-1. Germline V gives CDR1 SGHTA, CDR2 FQGNSA. The CDR3 length is 18 residues. The CDR3 spells CASSLADHISGYYNEQFF.

The chain couples TRBV10-3 to TRBJ2-7; TCRdb reports TRBD2, a call that lacks DNA to check it against. Germline CDR1 and CDR2: ENHRY and SYGVKD. The CDR3 is made up of 12 amino acids. This CDR3 is CAIAGESYEQYF.

The V and J genes are TRBV7-2 and TRBJ2-5; TCRdb's D gene call, TRBD2, goes unchecked for lack of DNA. The CDR3 spans 13 residues. Per the germline V gene, CDR1 is SGHTA and CDR2 is FQGNSA. The CDR3 sequence is CASSPGPSETQYF.

This rearrangement joins TRBV5-4 to TRBJ2-2; TCRdb gives TRBD2 as the D gene, but with no DNA this cannot be confirmed. The CDR3 runs to 15 residues. Germline CDR1 is SGHNT and CDR2 is YYREEE (reference sequence). The CDR3 loop is CASSPSQQIAGELFF.

The chain has TRBV5-6 and TRBJ1-1. The CDR3 is made up of 17 amino acids. In germline, CDR1 is SGHDT, CDR2 YYEEEE. CDR3 region: CASSSRGLKLLNTEAFF.

The rearrangement links TRBV7-8 to TRBJ2-2; TCRdb names TRBD2, which stays unverified in the absence of DNA. CDR1 is SGHVS, CDR2 FQNEAQ, per germline. The CDR3 runs to 15 residues. This chain's CDR3 is CASSSRLAKTGELFF.

The chain uses TRBV9 and TRBJ2-1; the TCRdb D gene call, TRBD1, has no DNA to confirm it. Looked up from germline, CDR1 is SGDLS and CDR2 is YYNGEE. The CDR3 covers 15 residues. The CDR3 reads CASSSPQGAYNEQFF. Together with reference TRBV9 and TRBJ2-1, the CDR3 gives the full variable domain: DSGVTQTPKHLITATGQRVTLRCSPRSGDLSVYWYQQSLDQGLQFLIQYYNGEERAKGNILERFSAQQFPDLHSELNLSSLELGDSALYFCASSSPQGAYNEQFFGPGTRLTVL.

This rearrangement joins TRBV7-2 to TRBJ2-6; as DNA is missing, the TRBD1 call by TCRdb cannot be tested. The germline V gene has CDR1 SGHTA and CDR2 FQGNSA. The CDR3 sequence is 16 residues long. The CDR3 sequence is CASRQGSLAGANVLTF.

This chain links TRBV19 with TRBJ2-7; TCRdb proposes TRBD2, but this gene call is untestable without DNA. CDR1 and CDR2 from the germline V gene are LNHDA and SQIVND (reference sequence). The CDR3 totals 13 residues. This CDR3 reads CASTGTSDFEQYF.

The V gene is TRBV29-1, the J gene TRBJ2-3; TCRdb names TRBD1, which stays unverified in the absence of DNA. CDR1 SQVTM and CDR2 ANQGSEA come from the germline V gene. CDR3 length: 15 residues. The CDR3 protein is CSPLPEPGSTDTQYF.